The 18 T cell receptor beta chains below all came from one sample that was sequenced in a study of cytomegalovirus exposure and HLA in healthy donors. PCR used 60 Vbeta primers and 13 Jbeta primers. Produced via immunoSEQ multiplex PCR; TCRdb's table is partial and in-frame only. The table lists 200,000 to 250,000 clones, more than 75% of them singletons, with 0.24% in the top ten. The sequenced material came from PBMCs. The source is a girl aged 2 to 10 in good health and CMV-seronegative.

The rearrangement links TRBV30 to TRBJ2-1; 8 bases align to TRBD2. The CDR3 is 14 residues long. V shed 4 bases and J 6 bases; nucleotides not matched to a gene: 8. CDR1 and CDR2 (germline): GTSNPN, SVGIG (reference sequence). The CDR3 loop is CAWTKRGWVNEQFF. Here the CDR3 DNA reads TGTGCCTGGACAAAGCGGGGGTGGGTCAATGAGCAGTTCTTC.

Only one count was recorded for this clone. The V and J genes are TRBV6-5 and TRBJ1-6, with 8 bases identical to TRBD1. J was trimmed by 3 bases and V by 2 bases; bases with no gene match: 0. Per the germline V gene, CDR1 is MNHEY and CDR2 is SVGAGI. The CDR3 totals 15 residues. The CDR3 region is CASSYGTGYNSPLHF. The CDR3 DNA follows: TGTGCCAGCAGTTACGGGACAGGCTATAATTCACCCCTCCACTTT.

The chain carries TRBV11-2 and TRBJ1-1; 8 bases agree with TRBD1. The CDR3 sequence is 16 residues long. With 5 bases clipped from V and 0 bases from J, the junction kept 8 bases outside the gene matches. Germline loops: CDR1 SGHAT, CDR2 FQNNGV. The CDR3, as DNA: TGTGCCAGCAGCCGATCGACAGGGGACATGAACACTGAAGCTTTCTTT. It is translated as CASSRSTGDMNTEAFF. The full variable domain, completed using reference TRBV11-2 and TRBJ1-1, is EAGVAQSPRYKIIEKRQSVAFWCNPISGHATLYWYQQILGQGPKLLIQFQNNGVVDDSQLPKDRFSAERLKGVDSTLKIQPAKLEDSAVYLCASSRSTGDMNTEAFFGQGTRLTVV.

V and J are TRBV30 and TRBJ1-5; 10 nucleotides line up with TRBD1. The ends lost 1 base at V and 1 base at J; junction bases unmatched: 4. Germline lookup yields CDR1 GTSNPN and CDR2 SVGIG (reference sequence). This CDR3 comprises 16 residues. The CDR3 region is CAWSGRQGASNQPQHF. CDR3 in DNA: TGTGCCTGGAGTGGGCGACAGGGGGCGAGCAATCAGCCCCAGCATTTT.

The chain recombines TRBV30 with TRBJ1-2; 9 bases fit TRBD1. Germline CDR1 GTSNPN, CDR2 SVGIG (reference sequence). The CDR3 runs to 14 residues. Trimming took 6 bases from V and 4 from J; bases not matched to a gene: 9. CDR3 coding DNA: TGTGCCTGCCCCCGACAGGGGGTCGGCTATGGCTACACCTTC. Residues: CACPRQGVGYGYTF.

V is TRBV5-1 and J is TRBJ2-7; 13 bases align to TRBD2. Trimming cost V 2 bases and J 5 bases; bases outside gene matches: 16. CDR1 and CDR2 from the germline V gene are SGHRS and YFSETQ. This CDR3 contains 19 residues. In nucleotides, the CDR3 is TGCGCCAGCAGCTTATGGCCAGGACTAGCGGGAGTCGTCCCCCACGAGCAGTACTTC. Translated: CASSLWPGLAGVVPHEQYF.

This clone showed up just once. V and J are TRBV10-3 and TRBJ1-6, with 7 bases that match TRBD1. Germline values: CDR1 ENHRY, CDR2 SYGVKD. V was pared by 6 bases and J by 0 bases, with 5 bases of the junction left unmatched. The CDR3 is 16 residues long. The CDR3, as DNA: TGTGCCATCAGAGGACAGGCTAGCTCCTATAATTCACCCCTCCACTTT. Its protein product is CAIRGQASSYNSPLHF.

The chain recombines TRBV4-1 with TRBJ1-5; no clear D gene. From germline, CDR1 is MGHRA and CDR2 YSYEKL. The CDR3 consists of 15 residues. V lost 1 base and J 7 bases, leaving 14 bases between the germline ends. CDR3 amino acids: CASSQALWVQQPQHF. DNA for the CDR3: TGCGCCAGCAGCCAAGCCTTGTGGGTACAGCAGCCCCAGCATTTT.

Remarks on this clone: Other nucleotide sequences from this sample produce the same CDR3. V usage is TRBV5-6 and J usage is TRBJ1-3; D is undetermined. The V gene lost 0 bases and the J gene lost 0 bases, with 4 bases spanning the gap. Germline loops: CDR1 SGHDT, CDR2 YYEEEE. The CDR3 consists of 14 residues. The CDR3 bases are TGTGCCAGCAGCTTGGGCGACTCTGGAAACACCATATATTTT. Amino acid sequence: CASSLGDSGNTIYF.

About this clone itself: This same CDR3 is encoded by further DNA sequences in the sample. The chain is built from TRBV2 and TRBJ1-2; tentative D call: TRBD1 (5 bases). CDR1 is SNHLY and CDR2 is FYNNEI in the germline V gene. CDR3 length: 15 residues. The germline V and J ends were trimmed by 11 bases and 2 bases, with 21 bases remaining between them. The CDR3 protein is CAQGAGQSVNYGYTF. The CDR3 coding sequence is TGTGCCCAAGGGGCAGGGCAGTCGGTCAACTATGGCTACACCTTC.

This chain joins TRBV5-4 and TRBJ2-7; 7 nucleotides line up with TRBD2. The CDR3 is made up of 17 amino acids. Trimming at V came to 0 bases and at J to 6 bases, leaving 15 bases not matched to a gene. Looked up from germline, CDR1 is SGHNT and CDR2 is YYREEE (reference sequence). The CDR3, as DNA: TGTGCCAGCAGCTTGGGTTCTCCCCGGGAGGAATGGGTCGAGCAGTACTTC. Its protein is CASSLGSPREEWVEQYF.

The chain recombines TRBV28 with TRBJ2-7; 9 bases match TRBD1. The CDR3 contains 16 residues. Germline V lookup: CDR1 MDHEN, CDR2 SYDVKM. V lost 4 bases, J lost 2 bases, and 9 bases stayed unmatched. CDR3 bases: TGTGCCAGCAGTTCCCCGACAGGGGGGGACGCCTACGAGCAGTACTTC. This sequence encodes CASSSPTGGDAYEQYF.

The chain couples TRBV6-6 to TRBJ2-7, with TRBD2 matching over 7 bases. Germline V lookup: CDR1 MNHNY, CDR2 SVGAGI (reference sequence). The CDR3 loop spans 13 amino acids. J was trimmed by 2 bases and V by 5 bases; bases with no gene match: 3. CDR3 residues: CASSLTSPYEQYF. Here the CDR3 DNA reads TGTGCCAGCAGTCTGACTAGCCCCTACGAGCAGTACTTC.

J is TRBJ2-7 and V is TRBV19, with D perhaps matching TRBD2 (5 bases). Trimming cost V 2 bases and J 5 bases, with 7 bases left between them. CDR3 size: 12 residues. The germline V gene encodes CDR1 LNHDA and CDR2 SQIVND (reference sequence). The CDR3 nucleotides read TGTGCCAGTAGTATAAGAGGGAACGAGCAGTACTTC. Its translation is CASSIRGNEQYF.

The chain recombines TRBV9 with TRBJ2-5; D gene uncertain. The length of the CDR3 is 15 residues. Trimming shortened V by 4 bases and J by 1 base, and 14 bases separated the two germline ends. Germline CDR1 reads SGDLS; CDR2 reads YYNGEE. The CDR3 DNA follows: TGTGCCAGCAGCCCAAGGCTGGGCCTCCAAGAGACCCAGTACTTC. This codes for CASSPRLGLQETQYF.

V gene TRBV9 combines with J gene TRBJ2-2; 9 nucleotides match TRBD1. Germline V gene lookup returns CDR1 SGDLS and CDR2 YYNGEE. The CDR3 runs to 17 residues. V trimming: 1 base; J trimming: 3 bases; junction bases outside the gene matches: 7. The CDR3 here is CASSVSYRGPDTGELFF. In nucleotides, the CDR3 is TGTGCCAGCAGCGTAAGTTACAGGGGGCCGGACACCGGGGAGCTGTTTTTT.

V and J are TRBV7-9 and TRBJ1-2; D is undetermined. In germline, CDR1 is SEHNR, CDR2 FQNEAQ (reference sequence). The CDR3 has 13 residues. V was cut by 1 base and J by 9 bases, with 12 bases left in between. CDR3 coding DNA: TGTGCCAGCAGCTTAGTATCCCAGGAAAGCTACACCTTC. Translation: CASSLVSQESYTF.

V and J are TRBV6-5 and TRBJ1-2, with 9 bases lining up with TRBD1. Trimming cost V 6 bases and J 5 bases; bases outside gene matches: 7. This CDR3 comprises 14 residues. CDR1 MNHEY and CDR2 SVGAGI come from the germline V gene. The chain's CDR3 is CASSRDRVGYGYTF. The CDR3, as DNA: TGTGCCAGCAGCCGGGACAGGGTCGGGTATGGCTACACCTTC.